This TCR beta chain was identified during a study of T-cell reconstitution after alpha-beta-depleted transplantation in children. The library targeted TCRbeta and was prepared with unique molecular identifiers. Via MiXCR, TCRdb re-called the PCR reads, giving one row per CDR3 protein. The sample holds fewer than 1 million distinct CDR3 sequences; roughly 15% are singletons and the top ten take roughly 4.8%. This clonotype has just a few counts. The TCR was taken from a male patient under 18 who had a stem cell transplant for acute lymphoblastic leukemia, so the T cells may come from the graft donor. The sample here was PBMCs, mostly from graft donor cells, taken 360 days after TCRalphabeta/CD19-depleted stem cell transplant.

The CDR3 loop is CAWRQAYYEQYF. In DNA form, the CDR3 reads TGTGCCTGGAGACAGGCCTACTACGAGCAGTACTTC. This chain joins TRBV30 and TRBJ2-7, with D possibly being TRBD1 (5 bases). CDR3 length equals 12 residues. Germline values: CDR1 GTSNPN, CDR2 SVGIG (reference sequence). V gave up 3 bases and J gave up 3 bases, with 9 bases separating them.